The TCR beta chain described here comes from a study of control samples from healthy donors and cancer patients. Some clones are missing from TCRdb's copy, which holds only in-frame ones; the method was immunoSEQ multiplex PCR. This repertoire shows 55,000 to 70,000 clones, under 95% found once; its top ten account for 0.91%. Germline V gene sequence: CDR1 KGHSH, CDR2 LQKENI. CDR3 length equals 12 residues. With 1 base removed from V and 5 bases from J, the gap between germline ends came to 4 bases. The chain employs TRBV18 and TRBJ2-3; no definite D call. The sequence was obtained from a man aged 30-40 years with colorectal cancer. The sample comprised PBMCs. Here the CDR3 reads CASSPQGDTQYF. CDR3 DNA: TGTGCCAGCTCACCACAAGGAGATACGCAGTATTTT.